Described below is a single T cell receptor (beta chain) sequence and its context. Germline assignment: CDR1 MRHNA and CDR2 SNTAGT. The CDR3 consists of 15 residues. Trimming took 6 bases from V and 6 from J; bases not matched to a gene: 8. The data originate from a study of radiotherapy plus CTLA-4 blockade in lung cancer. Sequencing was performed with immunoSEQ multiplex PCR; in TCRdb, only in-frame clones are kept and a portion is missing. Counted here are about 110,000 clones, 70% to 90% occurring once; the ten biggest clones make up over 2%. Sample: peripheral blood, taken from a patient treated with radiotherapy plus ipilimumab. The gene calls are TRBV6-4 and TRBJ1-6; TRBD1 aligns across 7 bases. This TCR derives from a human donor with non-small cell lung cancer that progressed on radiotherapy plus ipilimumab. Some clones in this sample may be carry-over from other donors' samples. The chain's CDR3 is CASSTKDRRNSPLHF. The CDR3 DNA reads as TGTGCCAGCAGCACCAAGGACAGGCGTAATTCACCCCTCCACTTT.